This T cell receptor (beta chain) stems from a study of T cell responses to AZD1222 COVID-19 vaccine. The CDR3 has 14 residues. V was shortened by 2 bases and J by 7 bases, with 9 bases between the two germline ends. The germline CDR1 and CDR2 sequences are MDHEN and SYDVKM. The protocol was immunoSEQ multiplex PCR, while the TCRdb copy is restricted to in-frame clones and leaves out a portion. In the table there are about 85,000 clones, less than 90% of which are singletons. The receptor was derived from an adult in good health. V gene TRBV28 combines with J gene TRBJ1-6; D may be TRBD1 (5 bases). The sequenced sample was peripheral blood, obtained on day 0 of AZD1222 vaccination. CDR3 sequence reads: CASSLGTANSPLHF. The CDR3 region has the DNA TGTGCCAGCAGTTTAGGGACGGCCAATTCACCCCTCCACTTT.